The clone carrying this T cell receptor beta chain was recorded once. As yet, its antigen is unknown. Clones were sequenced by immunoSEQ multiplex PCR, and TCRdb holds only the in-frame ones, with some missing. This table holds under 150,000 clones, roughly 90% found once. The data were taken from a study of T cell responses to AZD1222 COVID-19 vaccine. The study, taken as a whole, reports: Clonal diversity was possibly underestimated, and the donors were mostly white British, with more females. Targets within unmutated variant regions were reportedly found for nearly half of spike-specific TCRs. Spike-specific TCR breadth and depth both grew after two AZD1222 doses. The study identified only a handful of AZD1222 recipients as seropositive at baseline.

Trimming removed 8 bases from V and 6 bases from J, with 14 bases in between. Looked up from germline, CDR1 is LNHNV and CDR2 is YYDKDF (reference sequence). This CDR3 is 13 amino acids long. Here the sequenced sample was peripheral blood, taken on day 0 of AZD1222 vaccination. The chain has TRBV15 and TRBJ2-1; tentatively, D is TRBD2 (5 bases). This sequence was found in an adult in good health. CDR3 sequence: CATAGRAGNEQFF. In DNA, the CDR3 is TGTGCCACCGCAGGCCGGGCGGGCAATGAGCAGTTCTTC.